This T cell receptor beta chain was captured by sequencing in a study of T-cell reconstitution after alpha-beta-depleted transplantation in children. This clonotype was counted at least ten times. The antigen remains undetermined. Between the trimmed V and J ends, which lost 3 bases and 6 bases, there was a span of 17 bases. This CDR3 comprises 15 residues. In germline, CDR1 is MNHEY, CDR2 SMNVEV (reference sequence). Overall study results and limits: In patients about two months after transplant, alpha-beta T cells reportedly arose from several hundred expanded graft clones.

As it was prepared, the TCRbeta library received unique molecular identifiers. TCRdb called the PCR reads again in MiXCR, with one record for every CDR3 protein. The data show 150,000 to 200,000 distinct CDR3 sequences, 11% seen once. The chain couples TRBV27 to TRBJ1-2, with no clear D. This clonotype was sampled from a boy younger than 10 with acute myeloid leukemia, due to receive a stem cell transplant. The material sequenced was PBMCs, taken before TCRalphabeta/CD19-depleted stem cell transplant. CDR3 sequence reads: CASSFSLWVKNGYTF. In DNA form, the CDR3 reads TGTGCCAGCAGTTTCAGTCTCTGGGTTAAGAATGGCTACACCTTC.